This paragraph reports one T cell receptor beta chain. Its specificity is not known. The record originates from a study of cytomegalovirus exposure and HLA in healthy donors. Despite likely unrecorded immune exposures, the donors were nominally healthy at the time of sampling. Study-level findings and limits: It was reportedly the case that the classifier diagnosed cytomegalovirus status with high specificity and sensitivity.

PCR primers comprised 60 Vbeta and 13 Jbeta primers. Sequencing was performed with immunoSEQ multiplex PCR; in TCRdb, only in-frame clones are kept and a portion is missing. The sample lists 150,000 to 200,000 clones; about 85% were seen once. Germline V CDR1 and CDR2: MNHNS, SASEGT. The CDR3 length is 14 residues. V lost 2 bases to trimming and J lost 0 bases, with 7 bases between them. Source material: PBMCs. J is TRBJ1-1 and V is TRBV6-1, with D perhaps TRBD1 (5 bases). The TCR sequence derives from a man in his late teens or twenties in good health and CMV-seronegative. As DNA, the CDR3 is TGTGCCAGCAGTGAAACAGGAATGAACACTGAAGCTTTCTTT. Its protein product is CASSETGMNTEAFF.